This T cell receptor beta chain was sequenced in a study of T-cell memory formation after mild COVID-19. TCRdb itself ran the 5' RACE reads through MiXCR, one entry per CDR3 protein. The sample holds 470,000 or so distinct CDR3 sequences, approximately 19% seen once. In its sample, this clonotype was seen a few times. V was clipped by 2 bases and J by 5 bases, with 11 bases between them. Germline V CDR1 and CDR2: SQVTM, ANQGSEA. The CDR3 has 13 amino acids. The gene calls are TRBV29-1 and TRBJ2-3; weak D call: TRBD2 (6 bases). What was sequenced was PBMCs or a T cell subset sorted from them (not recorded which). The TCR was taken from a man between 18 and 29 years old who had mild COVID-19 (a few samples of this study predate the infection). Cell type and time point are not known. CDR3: CSVEYGGGDTQYF. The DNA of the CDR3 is TGCAGCGTTGAATACGGGGGAGGAGATACGCAGTATTTT.